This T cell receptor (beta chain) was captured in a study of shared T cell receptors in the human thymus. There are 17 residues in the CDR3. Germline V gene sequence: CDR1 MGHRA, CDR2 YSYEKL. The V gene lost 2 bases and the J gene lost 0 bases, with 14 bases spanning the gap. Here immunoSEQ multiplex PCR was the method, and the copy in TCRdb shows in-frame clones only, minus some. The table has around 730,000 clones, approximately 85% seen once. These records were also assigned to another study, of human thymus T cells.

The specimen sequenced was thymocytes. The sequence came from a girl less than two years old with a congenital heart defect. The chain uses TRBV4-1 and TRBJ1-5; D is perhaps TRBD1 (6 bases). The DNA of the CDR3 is TGCGCCAGCAGCCAAACTCAGGGGACATATAGCAATCAGCCCCAGCATTTT. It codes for CASSQTQGTYSNQPQHF.